Shown below are 11 T cell receptor beta chains from a single sample sequenced in a study of T-cell memory formation after mild COVID-19. MiXCR, applied by TCRdb to the 5' RACE reads, yields one record per CDR3 protein. This sample yields approximately 390,000 distinct CDR3 sequences, of which 15% to 20% are seen a single time; roughly 21% belongs to the top ten. The specimen was PBMCs or a T cell subset sorted from them (not recorded which). All receptors come from a man aged 18 to 30 who had mild COVID-19 (a few samples of this study predate the infection). Cell type and time point are not known.

This clonotype was picked up a small number of times. The chain combines TRBV4-1 with TRBJ2-4; 16 bases agree with TRBD2. CDR1 is MGHRA and CDR2 is YSYEKL in the germline V gene. CDR3 length: 24 amino acids. J gave up 6 bases and V 1 base, and 24 bases lay outside the gene matches. The DNA for the CDR3 is TGCGCCAGCAGCCAAGGACCCCCGGGACTAGCGGGGGGGCGCTTTGAGGGAATAGGAAACATTCAGTACTTC. The encoded protein is CASSQGPPGLAGGRFEGIGNIQYF.

This clonotype came up many times. The chain joins TRBV7-3 to TRBJ2-3, with TRBD2 matching over 8 bases. The CDR3 sequence is 13 residues long. In germline, CDR1 is SGHTA, CDR2 FQGTGA. J was trimmed by 6 bases and V by 3 bases; bases with no gene match: 2. The CDR3 DNA follows: TGTGCCAGCAGCTTCGGGGGGGCGGATACGCAGTATTTT. Its protein product is CASSFGGADTQYF. Full variable domain (outside the CDR3, taken from reference TRBV7-3 and TRBJ2-3): GAGVSQTPSNKVTEKGKYVELRCDPISGHTALYWYRQSLGQGPEFLIYFQGTGAADDSGLPNDRFFAVRPEGSVSTLKIQRTERGDSAVYLCASSFGGADTQYFGPGTRLTVL.

This chain uses TRBV7-2 with TRBJ2-2; a weak D match, TRBD1 (5 bases). V shed 0 bases and J shed 2 bases, with 10 bases lying between them. Germline V gives CDR1 SGHTA, CDR2 FQGNSA. The CDR3 has 16 residues. CDR3 residues: CASSLAGVHNTGELFF. The CDR3 DNA is TGTGCCAGCAGCTTAGCAGGGGTACATAACACCGGGGAGCTGTTTTTT.

The sample holds a few counts of this clonotype. V and J are TRBV3-1 and TRBJ1-2; D is undetermined. The CDR3 length is 14 residues. The germline gives CDR1 LGHDT, CDR2 YNNKEL (reference sequence). Trimming pared 0 bases from V and 7 bases from J, leaving 12 bases between. CDR3 in DNA: TGTGCCAGCAGCCAAGATTTGGGCTTCTCTGGCTACACCTTC. Its translation: CASSQDLGFSGYTF. The variable domain in full, completed from reference TRBV3-1 and TRBJ1-2, reads DTAVSQTPKYLVTQMGNDKSIKCEQNLGHDTMYWYKQDSKKFLKIMFSYNNKELIINETVPNRFSPKSPDKAHLNLHINSLELGDSAVYFCASSQDLGFSGYTFGSGTRLTVV.

The rearrangement joins TRBV6-1 to TRBJ2-2; no reliable D call. The length of the CDR3 is 13 residues. V lost 2 bases and J lost 6, with 7 bases in between. Germline CDR1 reads MNHNS; CDR2 reads SASEGT. In DNA, the CDR3 is TGTGCCAGCAGTGAATTGCCATCCGGGGAGCTGTTTTTT. Translation gives CASSELPSGELFF.

The chain links TRBV27 to TRBJ2-7; no clear D. V was pared by 3 bases and J by 4 bases, with 10 bases between. CDR1 and CDR2 (germline): MNHEY, SMNVEV (reference sequence). This CDR3 is 13 amino acids long. The CDR3 DNA reads as TGTGCCAGCAGTTTTGGGGTTCGGTACGAGCAGTACTTC. This sequence encodes CASSFGVRYEQYF.

This clonotype has more than one count but fewer than ten. The CDR3 DNA sequence: TGTGCCAGCAGCTGGTCAAGCGGGGGACAAGAGACCCAGTACTTC. As protein: CASSWSSGGQETQYF. The chain carries TRBV7-2 and TRBJ2-5; the match to TRBD2 covers 8 bases. With V trimmed by 4 bases and J by 2 bases, 6 bases remained unmatched. The CDR3 spans 15 residues. Germline CDR1 and CDR2: SGHTA and FQGNSA.

This clonotype was found a few times. The chain carries TRBV11-2 and TRBJ2-7; 7 nucleotides align to TRBD1. The germline V gene encodes CDR1 SGHAT and CDR2 FQNNGV. The V segment lost 4 bases and the J segment 6 bases; nucleotides outside the gene matches: 12. This CDR3 comprises 15 residues. This CDR3 is CASSSGTDKVREQYV. CDR3 nucleotide sequence: TGTGCCAGCAGCTCCGGGACAGATAAGGTTCGCGAGCAGTACGTC.

This chain uses TRBV6-1 with TRBJ2-7; D gene uncertain. CDR3 length: 11 residues. The V end lost 2 bases, the J end lost 4 bases, and 3 bases lay between the germline ends. CDR1 is MNHNS, CDR2 SASEGT, per germline. The DNA for the CDR3 is TGTGCCAGCAGTGAATTGTACGAGCAGTACTTC. It yields the protein CASSELYEQYF.

The chain joins TRBV11-2 to TRBJ2-1; possible D gene TRBD2, 7 bases. CDR1 and CDR2 (germline): SGHAT, FQNNGV. Trimming removed 5 bases at V and 6 bases at J, with 17 bases between. This CDR3 has 15 residues. CDR3 residues: CASSRMGGGLNEQFF. As DNA, the CDR3 is TGTGCCAGCAGCCGGATGGGGGGGGGCCTCAATGAGCAGTTCTTC.

V usage is TRBV7-2 and J usage is TRBJ1-5, with D possibly matching TRBD1 (6 bases). This CDR3 is 11 amino acids long. V lost 6 bases to trimming and J lost 11 bases, with 11 bases between them. Germline values: CDR1 SGHTA, CDR2 FQGNSA. The CDR3 nucleotides are TGTGCCAGCAGTCGTGGACAGACCCAGCATTTT. This translates into CASSRGQTQHF.